Listed here is a single TCR beta chain. What it binds is unknown. Trimming left V 7 bases short and J 3 bases short, with 13 bases between. Germline V gene lookup returns CDR1 SGHTA and CDR2 FQGNSA. The CDR3 length is 15 residues. The sample comes from a study of response to subunit inactivated influenza vaccine. Study findings and constraints: Authors suggested seasonal influenza vaccinations each recruit few new T cells.

Via MiXCR, TCRdb re-called the RT-PCR reads, giving one row per CDR3 protein. This table has hundreds of thousands of distinct CDR3 sequences, over 10% appearing once. The V gene is TRBV7-2, the J gene TRBJ2-6; D is unclear. The receptor was derived from a man aged 45 to 65 who received an inactivated influenza vaccine. The sample was PBMCs from blood, taken 45 days after vaccination. The CDR3 coding sequence is TGTGCCAGCACTTGGGTGGCGCGTGGGGCCAACGTCCTGACTTTC. Its protein is CASTWVARGANVLTF.